One sample yielded the 21 T cell receptor beta chains listed below, sequenced in a study of T cell responses to AZD1222 COVID-19 vaccine. Generated by immunoSEQ multiplex PCR, the TCRdb table keeps only in-frame clones and is missing some. The sample holds about 140,000 clones, around 90% seen once. The source was peripheral blood, collected on day 0 of AZD1222 vaccination. These receptors were obtained from an adult in good health.

This clone was seen a single time. The rearrangement uses TRBV7-2 and TRBJ2-3; the match to TRBD2 covers 11 bases. Per germline, CDR1 SGHTA and CDR2 FQGNSA. J lost 2 bases, V lost 5 bases, and 6 bases had no gene match. The CDR3 is made up of 16 amino acids. The chain's CDR3 is CASSPLAGGITDTQYF. Here the CDR3 DNA reads TGTGCCAGCAGCCCCCTAGCGGGGGGCATCACAGATACGCAGTATTTT. Looking up the rest from reference TRBV7-2 and TRBJ2-3 gives the full variable domain: GAGVSQSPSNKVTEKGKDVELRCDPISGHTALYWYRQSLGQGLEFLIYFQGNSAPDKSGLPSDRFSAERTGGSVSTLTIQRTQQEDSAVYLCASSPLAGGITDTQYFGPGTRLTVL.

This chain uses TRBV19 with TRBJ1-3, with 10 positions matching TRBD1. In germline, CDR1 is LNHDA, CDR2 SQIVND (reference sequence). After removal of 10 bases from V and 1 base from J, the junction contained 7 bases not matched to a gene. The CDR3 loop spans 15 amino acids. In DNA form, the CDR3 reads TGTGCCACAACTAAGGACAGGGGGTCTGGAAACACCATATATTTT. Its translation: CATTKDRGSGNTIYF. The full variable domain, its missing parts supplied by reference TRBV19 and TRBJ1-3, is DGGITQSPKYLFRKEGQNVTLSCEQNLNHDAMYWYRQDPGQGLRLIYYSQIVNDFQKGDIAEGYSVSREKKESFPLTVTSAQKNPTAFYLCATTKDRGSGNTIYFGEGSWLTVV.

The chain links TRBV2 to TRBJ2-2, with D possibly called TRBD1 or TRBD2 (5 bases each). In germline, CDR1 is SNHLY, CDR2 FYNNEI. The length of the CDR3 is 15 residues. Trimming took 2 bases from V and 2 from J, leaving 9 bases between them. CDR3 sequence: CASSELRGNTGELFF. CDR3 coding DNA: TGTGCCAGCAGTGAACTACGGGGCAACACCGGGGAGCTGTTTTTT.

The J gene is TRBJ2-1, the V gene TRBV24-1; the match to TRBD2 covers 11 bases. Germline trimming cut 7 bases from V and 6 bases from J; bases unmatched to any gene: 10. This CDR3 region has 16 residues. Germline V gene lookup returns CDR1 KGHDR and CDR2 SFDVKD. This CDR3 reads CATSSAGLADSNEQFF. For the CDR3, the DNA is TGTGCCACCAGCTCGGCGGGACTAGCGGACTCCAATGAGCAGTTCTTC.

This chain links TRBV5-1 with TRBJ1-6; D is unclear. Germline values: CDR1 SGHRS, CDR2 YFSETQ. This CDR3 has 15 residues. Trimming took 0 bases from V and 8 from J, leaving 12 bases between them. CDR3 nucleotide sequence: TGCGCCAGCAGCTTGGCAACCCTGGCGGATTCACCCCTCCACTTT. Residues: CASSLATLADSPLHF.

This sequence joins TRBV7-2 and TRBJ2-2; TRBD2 is a possible D gene (5 bases). Germline V CDR1 and CDR2: SGHTA, FQGNSA. V shed 4 bases and J shed 5 bases, with 8 bases lying between them. CDR3 length: 13 residues. CDR3 in DNA: TGTGCCAGCAGCTCCTGGGAGACCGGGGAGCTGTTTTTT. Translating it yields CASSSWETGELFF.

This chain links TRBV3-1 (or the pseudogene TRBV3-2) with TRBJ1-6; D is perhaps TRBD1 (5 bases). Germline V gene sequence: CDR1 LGHDT, CDR2 YNNKEL (reference sequence). V was cut by 6 bases and J by 5 bases, with 8 bases left in between. This CDR3 is built from 13 residues. The CDR3 nucleotides are TGTGCCAGCAGGGGGGTTGATAATTCACCCCTCCACTTT. The encoded protein is CASRGVDNSPLHF.

The V gene is TRBV2, the J gene TRBJ1-4; maybe TRBD1 (6 bases). CDR3 length: 15 amino acids. Germline values: CDR1 SNHLY, CDR2 FYNNEI. Deletions cut 6 bases from V and 5 bases from J, with 16 bases between. The CDR3 region is CASRRTDGPNEKLFF. The DNA for the CDR3 is TGTGCCAGCAGGCGGACAGATGGGCCAAATGAAAAACTGTTTTTT. Based on the CDR3 plus reference TRBV2 and TRBJ1-4, the full variable domain is EPEVTQTPSHQVTQMGQEVILRCVPISNHLYFYWYRQILGQKVEFLVSFYNNEISEKSEIFDDQFSVERPDGSNFTLKIRSTKLEDSAMYFCASRRTDGPNEKLFFGSGTQLSVL.

This sequence joins TRBV5-6 and TRBJ2-7, with 7 bases matching TRBD1. This CDR3 region has 18 residues. The V segment lost 4 bases and the J segment 5 bases; nucleotides outside the gene matches: 21. Germline V gene sequence: CDR1 SGHDT, CDR2 YYEEEE. Here the CDR3 reads CASSALEWRSGTANEQYF. The CDR3 region has the DNA TGTGCCAGCAGCGCCTTGGAGTGGAGGTCCGGGACAGCCAACGAGCAGTACTTC. The full variable domain, with the rest looked up from reference TRBV5-6 and TRBJ2-7, is DAGVTQSPTHLIKTRGQQVTLRCSPKSGHDTVSWYQQALGQGPQFIFQYYEEEERQRGNFPDRFSGHQFPNYSSELNVNALLLGDSALYLCASSALEWRSGTANEQYFGPGTRLTVT.

The gene calls are TRBV7-9 and TRBJ2-1; no clear D. Trimming took 2 bases from V and 0 from J, leaving 11 bases between them. The CDR3 has 16 amino acids. Germline V gene sequence: CDR1 SEHNR, CDR2 FQNEAQ (reference sequence). The CDR3 nucleotides read TGTGCCAGCAGCTTAAATTTCCAGAGCTCCTACAATGAGCAGTTCTTC. Its protein is CASSLNFQSSYNEQFF.

The chain is built from TRBV28 and TRBJ2-7; D is perhaps TRBD1 or TRBD2 (5 bases each). This CDR3 is 16 amino acids long. CDR1 is MDHEN and CDR2 is SYDVKM in the germline V gene. V was cut by 5 bases and J by 3 bases, with 20 bases left in between. The CDR3 protein is CASSPHRLKTVYEQYF. The CDR3 region has the DNA TGTGCCAGCAGTCCGCACCGACTAAAGACAGTCTACGAGCAGTACTTC.

This chain joins TRBV6-5 and TRBJ2-3, with TRBD1 as a possible D gene (5 bases). Trimming stripped 7 bases from V and 1 base from J, with 12 bases between. This CDR3 region has 14 residues. Germline V gives CDR1 MNHEY, CDR2 SVGAGI. CDR3 sequence reads: CASTTLQGTDTQYF. CDR3 DNA: TGTGCCAGCACCACTCTACAGGGCACAGATACGCAGTATTTT.

The chain has TRBV7-2 and TRBJ2-1; D might be TRBD2 (7 bases). The CDR3 runs to 17 residues. With 5 bases removed from V and 7 bases from J, the gap between germline ends came to 24 bases. Germline V gene lookup returns CDR1 SGHTA and CDR2 FQGNSA. In nucleotides, the CDR3 is TGTGCCAGCAGCCCACCCGTGGGGGGGGCTTTTGGGAATGAGCAGTTCTTC. It translates to CASSPPVGGAFGNEQFF.

On this clone itself: This CDR3 is also generated by other DNA sequences in the sample. V usage is TRBV10-3 and J usage is TRBJ2-5; 13 bases are shared with TRBD2. CDR1 is ENHRY and CDR2 is SYGVKD in the germline V gene. The trim removed 2 bases at V and 5 bases at J, leaving 2 bases unmatched. The CDR3 loop spans 15 amino acids. CDR3 nucleotides: TGTGCCATCAGTGAGGGACTAGCGGGAGAGGAGACCCAGTACTTC. Its protein is CAISEGLAGEETQYF.

This clone has more than one count but fewer than ten. The J gene is TRBJ1-5, the V gene TRBV19; D is undetermined. The germline gives CDR1 LNHDA, CDR2 SQIVND (reference sequence). CDR3 length: 16 amino acids. V dropped 3 bases and J dropped 0 bases, with 12 bases sitting between them. The chain's CDR3 is CASSISGFSSNQPQHF. In nucleotides, the CDR3 is TGTGCCAGTAGTATCTCGGGGTTCAGTAGCAATCAGCCCCAGCATTTT.

The chain recombines TRBV20-1 with TRBJ1-1, with 8 bases lining up with TRBD1. The CDR3 is 14 amino acids. After removal of 3 bases from V and 3 bases from J, the junction contained 6 bases not matched to a gene. Germline CDR1 reads DFQATT; CDR2 reads SNEGSKA (reference sequence). The CDR3 loop is CSASSTGDHTEAFF. Written as DNA, the CDR3 is TGCAGTGCTAGTTCGACAGGGGATCACACTGAAGCTTTCTTT.

The gene calls are TRBV28 and TRBJ1-1; no clear D. Germline loops: CDR1 MDHEN, CDR2 SYDVKM. The ends were cut back, 3 bases at V and 2 bases at J, with 1 base in the middle. CDR3 size: 11 residues. The DNA for the CDR3 is TGTGCCAGCAGTTTTAACACTGAAGCTTTCTTT. Its protein product is CASSFNTEAFF.

This clone appeared a single time. This rearrangement joins TRBV2 to TRBJ2-7, with D possibly being TRBD1 (6 bases). V lost 11 bases and J 2 bases, leaving 19 bases between the germline ends. This CDR3 contains 14 residues. CDR1 is SNHLY and CDR2 is FYNNEI in the germline V gene. The CDR3 nucleotides read TGTGCCCTACACCGGGACAATTCAGCCTACGAGCAGTACTTC. This translates into CALHRDNSAYEQYF.

The chain recombines TRBV2 with TRBJ2-7, with 12 positions matching TRBD2. Trimming removed 8 bases from V and 0 bases from J; junction bases left unmatched: 8. Germline V CDR1 and CDR2: SNHLY, FYNNEI. The CDR3 contains 16 residues. CDR3 sequence (DNA): TGTGCCAGCGCCGGGACTAGCGGGCGGAGCTCCTACGAGCAGTACTTC. Translating it yields CASAGTSGRSSYEQYF. Together with reference TRBV2 and TRBJ2-7, the CDR3 gives the full variable domain: EPEVTQTPSHQVTQMGQEVILRCVPISNHLYFYWYRQILGQKVEFLVSFYNNEISEKSEIFDDQFSVERPDGSNFTLKIRSTKLEDSAMYFCASAGTSGRSSYEQYFGPGTRLTVT.

This chain links TRBV20-1 with TRBJ2-1; D call uncertain. The CDR3 loop spans 16 amino acids. Per the germline V gene, CDR1 is DFQATT and CDR2 is SNEGSKA (reference sequence). V was pared by 3 bases and J by 0 bases, with 15 bases between. The CDR3 protein is CSASRVGPGSYNEQFF. DNA for the CDR3: TGCAGTGCTAGTAGGGTGGGCCCAGGCTCCTACAATGAGCAGTTCTTC.

V is TRBV5-1 and J is TRBJ2-3, with unresolved D. The CDR3 length is 15 residues. The germline CDR1 and CDR2 sequences are SGHRS and YFSETQ. Trimming left V 2 bases short and J 0 bases short, with 10 bases between. The CDR3: CASSLVSPSTDTQYF. DNA for the CDR3: TGCGCCAGCAGCTTAGTGTCCCCTAGCACAGATACGCAGTATTTT.